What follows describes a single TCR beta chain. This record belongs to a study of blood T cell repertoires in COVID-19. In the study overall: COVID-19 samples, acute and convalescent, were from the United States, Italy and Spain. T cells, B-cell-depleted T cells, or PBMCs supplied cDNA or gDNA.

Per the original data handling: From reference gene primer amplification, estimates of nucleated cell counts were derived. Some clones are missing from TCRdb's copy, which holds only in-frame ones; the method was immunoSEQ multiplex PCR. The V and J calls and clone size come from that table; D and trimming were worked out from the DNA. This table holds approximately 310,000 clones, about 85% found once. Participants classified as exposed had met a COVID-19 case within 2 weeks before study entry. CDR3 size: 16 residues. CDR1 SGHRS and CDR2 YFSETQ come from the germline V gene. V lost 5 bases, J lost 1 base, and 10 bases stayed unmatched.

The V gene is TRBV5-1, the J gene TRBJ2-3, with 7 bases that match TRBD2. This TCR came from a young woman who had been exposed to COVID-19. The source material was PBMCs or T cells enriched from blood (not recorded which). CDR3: CASRGRGVSRTDTQYF. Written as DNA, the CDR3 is TGCGCCAGCAGGGGGAGGGGAGTGTCCCGCACAGATACGCAGTATTTT.